This T cell receptor beta chain is from a study of T cell responses to AZD1222 COVID-19 vaccine. Study-wide points: Elevations in Spike-specific TCR breadth and depth followed administration of two AZD1222 doses. Spike as a whole was targeted by vaccine-associated CD4 TCRs, dominant at 160-218 and 743-854. Close to half of all spike-specific TCRs reportedly target regions of the variants that are unmutated.

Only in-frame clones appear in the TCRdb table, and some are missing; sequencing was by immunoSEQ multiplex PCR. The table records some 280,000 clones, roughly 93% of them present only once. Per germline, CDR1 ENHRY and CDR2 SYGVKD. The V segment lost 2 bases and the J segment 7 bases; nucleotides outside the gene matches: 8. The CDR3 contains 15 residues. As concerns this clone: Its specificity is not known.

The sequence was obtained from an adult who received the AZD1222 COVID-19 vaccine. Specimen: peripheral blood, collected 28 days after the second AZD1222 dose. This sequence joins TRBV10-3 and TRBJ1-5; 7 bases match TRBD1. The CDR3 region is CAISEGQGVRQPQHF. Here the CDR3 DNA reads TGTGCCATCAGTGAGGGGCAGGGGGTAAGACAGCCCCAGCATTTT.